The rows below give T cell receptor beta chains drawn from one sample of a study of vaccination effects on CD4 cells after COVID-19. Data came from immunoSEQ multiplex PCR; TCRdb stores just in-frame clones and leaves some out. In the table there are roughly 27,000 clones, roughly 74% of which are singletons. No cognate antigen is known for these TCRs. Sequencing was performed on CD4+ T cells from PBMCs cultured with HCoV-OC43 spike peptides, taken after COVID-19 vaccination. The receptor source for this set is a human donor who received a COVID-19 vaccine. Each CDR3 is given with its conserved first and last residue. Each record gives: V gene, CDR3 protein.

v_call: TRBV11-2
cdr3_aa: CASSLNRANNEQFF

v_call: TRBV10-3
cdr3_aa: CAISESLWGQGAYEQYF

v_call: TRBV7-8
cdr3_aa: CASSLLSGTSGNTGELFF

v_call: TRBV19
cdr3_aa: CASSMGQASNEQFF

v_call: TRBV13
cdr3_aa: CASSLETGGRETQYF

v_call: TRBV7-7
cdr3_aa: CASTPGRGAGTGELFF

v_call: TRBV20-1
cdr3_aa: CSASPNRGGISGNTIYF

v_call: TRBV27
cdr3_aa: CASSWGTVILNEQFF

v_call: TRBV5-4
cdr3_aa: CASSPWLYTGELFF

v_call: TRBV6-2/TRBV6-3
cdr3_aa: CASSYSREVRGQGDEQYF

v_call: TRBV5-1
cdr3_aa: CASSSATGMANTGELFF

v_call: TRBV11-2
cdr3_aa: CASSPTYGGRETQYF

v_call: TRBV6-5
cdr3_aa: CASRLGSGRPGELFF

v_call: TRBV2
cdr3_aa: CASKGQGLLYEQYF

v_call: TRBV3-1/TRBV3-2
cdr3_aa: CASSREGGVYEQYF

v_call: TRBV4-2
cdr3_aa: CASSQARTEKAFF

v_call: TRBV24-1
cdr3_aa: CATSDYTSGANVLTF

v_call: TRBV13
cdr3_aa: CASSFEGRLNTEAFF

v_call: TRBV7-2
cdr3_aa: CASSSTTTHYGYTF

v_call: TRBV6-5
cdr3_aa: CASSYRREETQYF